Below, one T cell receptor beta chain is given with its context. Its matching antigen is unknown. The entry originates in a study of OX40 agonist ivuxolimab in advanced cancers. Study summary: Three individuals attained partial responses, comprising one hepatocellular carcinoma case and two cutaneous melanoma cases. Study findings and constraints: Low normalized clonal expansion also occurred in some nonresponding patients.

CDR3 length: 18 amino acids. Between the trimmed V and J ends, which lost 2 bases and 0 bases, there was a span of 14 bases. Germline CDR1 SGHAT, CDR2 FQNNGV. The assay was immunoSEQ multiplex PCR, and TCRdb's table has in-frame clones only and misses some. The sample contains tens of thousands of clones, over 80% of which appear only once. The chain combines TRBV11-2 with TRBJ1-6, with a possible D match to TRBD1 (5 bases). Material: CD4+ or CD8+ T cells sorted from blood, obtained in a trial of the OX40 agonist ivuxolimab. The clonotype comes from an adult with an advanced solid tumor such as melanoma, head and neck, liver or kidney cancer. The DNA of the CDR3 is TGTGCCAGCAGCTTATCGTGGGCAGGGAGCTCCTATAATTCACCCCTCCACTTT. It encodes CASSLSWAGSSYNSPLHF. Based on the CDR3 plus reference TRBV11-2 and TRBJ1-6, the full variable domain is EAGVAQSPRYKIIEKRQSVAFWCNPISGHATLYWYQQILGQGPKLLIQFQNNGVVDDSQLPKDRFSAERLKGVDSTLKIQPAKLEDSAVYLCASSLSWAGSSYNSPLHFGNGTRLTVT.